This T cell receptor (beta chain) was obtained from a study of blood T cell repertoires in COVID-19. Across the study: Both acute and convalescent COVID-19 samples were obtained from the United States, Italy and Spain. T cells, B-cell-depleted T cells, or PBMCs supplied cDNA or gDNA.

This CDR3 is 13 amino acids long. The V and J ends lost 6 bases and 8 bases respectively, with 16 bases between them. Under the authors' procedure: Amplification with reference gene primers provided the estimates of nucleated cell counts. Sequenced by immunoSEQ multiplex PCR; TCRdb stores in-frame clones only, minus some. V and J calls and clone size follow that table, whereas D and trimming were derived from the DNA. The sample holds 120,000 to 150,000 clones, 85% seen once. Material for sequencing was peripheral blood. The TCR was taken from a man aged 45-60 years with acute or convalescent COVID-19. The rearrangement links TRBV12-3 or TRBV12-4 to TRBJ1-2, with D perhaps TRBD1 (5 bases). CDR3 bases: TGTGCCAGCAGCCGAGGTGACAGAAGCGGCTACACCTTC. Translation gives CASSRGDRSGYTF.